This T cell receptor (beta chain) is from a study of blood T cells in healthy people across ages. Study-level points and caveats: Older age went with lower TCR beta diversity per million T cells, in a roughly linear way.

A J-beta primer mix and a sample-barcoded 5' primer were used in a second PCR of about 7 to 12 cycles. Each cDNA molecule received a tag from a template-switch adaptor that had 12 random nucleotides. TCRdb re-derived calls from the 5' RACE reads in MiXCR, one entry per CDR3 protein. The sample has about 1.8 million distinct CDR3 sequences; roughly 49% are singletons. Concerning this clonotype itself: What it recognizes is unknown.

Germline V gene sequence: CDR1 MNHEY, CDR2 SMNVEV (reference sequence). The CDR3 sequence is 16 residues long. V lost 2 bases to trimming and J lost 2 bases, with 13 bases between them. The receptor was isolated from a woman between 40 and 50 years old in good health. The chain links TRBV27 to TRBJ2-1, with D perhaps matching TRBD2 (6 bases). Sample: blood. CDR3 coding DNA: TGTGCCAGCAGTTTACATTCGGGGGTTCCCTACAATGAGCAGTTCTTC. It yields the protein CASSLHSGVPYNEQFF.